The 32 T cell receptor beta chains given below trace back to one sample, sequenced in a study of blood T cell repertoires in COVID-19. Sequencing was performed with immunoSEQ multiplex PCR; in TCRdb, only in-frame clones are kept and a portion is missing. The sample includes more than 300,000 clones, around 87% of them seen just once. The sequenced sample consisted of peripheral blood. The receptor source for this set is a middle-aged woman with COVID-19, enrolled during active disease.

The rearrangement uses TRBV5-1 and TRBJ2-3; TRBD2 aligns across 9 bases. V lost 4 bases to trimming and J lost 2 bases; unmatched junction nucleotides: 11. CDR1 SGHRS and CDR2 YFSETQ come from the germline V gene. The CDR3 has 17 amino acids. The CDR3 here is CASSPPVGGGATDTQYF. The CDR3 DNA reads as TGCGCCAGCAGCCCACCGGTGGGCGGGGGGGCCACAGATACGCAGTATTTT.

This chain joins TRBV6-5 and TRBJ2-7; D not certain. V was shortened by 6 bases and J by 3 bases, with 18 bases between the two germline ends. Germline V gene sequence: CDR1 MNHEY, CDR2 SVGAGI. This CDR3 has 15 amino acids. DNA for the CDR3: TGTGCCAGCAGCCCCACGTTCGCGCCAAACTACGAGCAGTACTTC. Translating gives CASSPTFAPNYEQYF.

The chain carries TRBV4-3 and TRBJ1-5; unclear D gene. V was cut by 0 bases and J by 2 bases, with 8 bases left in between. Germline values: CDR1 LGHNA, CDR2 YSLEER. This CDR3 has 15 residues. The CDR3 sequence is CASSQELAGNQPQHF. The CDR3 nucleotides are TGCGCCAGCAGCCAAGAGTTGGCAGGCAATCAGCCCCAGCATTTT.

This chain uses TRBV5-1 with TRBJ2-3, with 9 nucleotides matching TRBD2. Unmatched junction bases numbered 8, after V lost 2 bases and J lost 4 bases. Germline loops: CDR1 SGHRS, CDR2 YFSETQ. The CDR3 is 16 residues long. The CDR3 DNA reads as TGCGCCAGCAGCTTCTCTAGCGGGGTCTCACCAGATACGCAGTATTTT. Its translation is CASSFSSGVSPDTQYF.

This rearrangement joins TRBV6-4 to TRBJ2-2, with TRBD2 matching 13 bases. This CDR3 region has 16 residues. Germline V gene lookup returns CDR1 MRHNA and CDR2 SNTAGT. With 5 bases clipped from V and 5 bases from J, the junction kept 5 bases outside the gene matches. The CDR3 here is CASSQLAGGPTGELFF. The CDR3 DNA reads TGTGCCAGCAGTCAACTAGCGGGGGGGCCGACCGGGGAGCTGTTTTTT.

The V gene is TRBV30, the J gene TRBJ1-1; D not resolved. Germline V gene lookup returns CDR1 GTSNPN and CDR2 SVGIG (reference sequence). V lost 4 bases and J 4 bases, leaving 10 bases between the germline ends. The CDR3 has 12 residues. CDR3 loop: CAWKGGSTEAFF. The CDR3 DNA sequence: TGTGCCTGGAAGGGTGGGAGCACTGAAGCTTTCTTT.

In DNA form, the CDR3 reads TGTGCCAGCAGCTTCCCCGGGACAGGACTGGATGAGCAGTTCTTC. This translates into CASSFPGTGLDEQFF. The chain recombines TRBV7-2 with TRBJ2-1; 8 nucleotides agree with TRBD1. CDR1 SGHTA and CDR2 FQGNSA come from the germline V gene. The junction had 9 bases not matched to a gene; V was cut back by 3 bases and J by 8 bases. There are 15 residues in the CDR3.

J is TRBJ1-3 and V is TRBV12-5; D ambiguous. CDR1 is LGHNT and CDR2 is FRNRAP in the germline V gene. The CDR3 has 15 residues. V was trimmed by 6 bases and J by 0 bases, leaving 12 bases between them. The CDR3 sequence is CASGPGSSSGNTIYF. For the CDR3, the DNA is TGTGCTAGTGGCCCGGGGAGCAGCTCTGGAAACACCATATATTTT.

The chain couples TRBV28 to TRBJ1-1, with D tentatively TRBD1 (6 bases). V was trimmed by 7 bases and J by 1 base, leaving 10 bases between them. The germline V gene encodes CDR1 MDHEN and CDR2 SYDVKM. CDR3 length: 13 amino acids. CDR3 region: CASIGQPNTEAFF. The CDR3 DNA reads as TGTGCCAGCATAGGACAGCCGAACACTGAAGCTTTCTTT.

The chain employs TRBV5-8 and TRBJ1-2, with 7 bases identical to TRBD1. Germline V gene lookup returns CDR1 SGHTS and CDR2 YDEGEE. The J segment lost 3 bases and the V segment lost 5 bases, leaving 22 bases of the junction unmatched. The CDR3 is 19 amino acids. For the CDR3, the DNA is TGTGCCAGCAGTGGTAACCGGGACAGTCACAGCCCCGTGTACTATGGCTACACCTTC. Encoded protein: CASSGNRDSHSPVYYGYTF.

This clone was counted between two and nine times. The rearrangement uses TRBV9 and TRBJ1-5; 7 bases line up with TRBD1. CDR3 length: 14 amino acids. V dropped 6 bases and J dropped 4; count of bases not matched to a gene: 7. Germline V lookup: CDR1 SGDLS, CDR2 YYNGEE. Here the CDR3 reads CASNQGQFNQPQHF. CDR3 nucleotide sequence: TGTGCCAGCAATCAGGGACAGTTTAATCAGCCCCAGCATTTT.

J is TRBJ2-1 and V is TRBV5-1, with 14 bases identical to TRBD2. This CDR3 is built from 17 residues. The junction had 7 bases not matched to a gene; V was cut back by 4 bases and J by 4 bases. Germline CDR1 SGHRS, CDR2 YFSETQ. The CDR3 sequence is CASSQTSGRAGYNEQFF. For the CDR3, the DNA is TGCGCCAGCAGCCAGACTAGCGGGAGGGCCGGTTACAATGAGCAGTTCTTC.

The chain links TRBV7-3 to TRBJ2-3; a weak D match, TRBD2 (6 bases). CDR1 and CDR2 from the germline V gene are SGHTA and FQGTGA. The V end lost 1 base, the J end lost 5 bases, and 22 bases lay between the germline ends. The CDR3 is 18 residues long. In nucleotides, the CDR3 is TGTGCCAGCAGCTTAAAGCCCCCGCGGGGATACGATGGAGATACGCAGTATTTT. It encodes CASSLKPPRGYDGDTQYF.

This clone appeared once. Here the CDR3 reads CASSIDALPTVSNQPQHF. CDR3 coding DNA: TGTGCCAGTAGTATAGATGCCCTTCCAACAGTTAGCAATCAGCCCCAGCATTTT. The chain recombines TRBV19 with TRBJ1-5, with D unresolved. Per germline, CDR1 LNHDA and CDR2 SQIVND (reference sequence). The CDR3 length is 18 residues. The V end was cut by 0 bases, the J end by 0 bases, with 15 bases between.

The chain links TRBV29-1 to TRBJ2-3, with a tentative D call TRBD1 (6 bases). The CDR3 has 10 residues. CDR1 is SQVTM, CDR2 ANQGSEA, per germline. Trimming pared 7 bases from V and 8 bases from J, leaving 10 bases between. The CDR3 sequence is CSAQGGTQYF. The CDR3 DNA reads TGCAGCGCTCAAGGGGGTACGCAGTATTTT.

The J gene is TRBJ2-1, the V gene TRBV16; D is uncertain. The V and J ends lost 0 bases and 6 bases respectively, with 9 bases between them. The CDR3 covers 14 residues. Looked up from germline, CDR1 is KGHSY and CDR2 is FQNENV. Written as DNA, the CDR3 is TGTGCCAGCAGCCAATCGAGCCTCTTCAATGAGCAGTTCTTC. Translated, it gives CASSQSSLFNEQFF.

This clone was counted a single time. The rearrangement links TRBV4-1 to TRBJ2-3; 9 bases map to TRBD1. Germline V gene lookup returns CDR1 MGHRA and CDR2 YSYEKL. The CDR3 sequence is 15 residues long. Trimming cost V 5 bases and J 2 bases; bases outside gene matches: 5. This CDR3 is CASSVRDRVTDTQYF. In DNA, the CDR3 is TGCGCCAGCAGCGTCCGGGACAGGGTCACAGATACGCAGTATTTT.

This chain links TRBV4-3 with TRBJ2-1; 9 bases fit TRBD2. V lost 0 bases to trimming and J lost 9 bases; unmatched junction nucleotides: 6. The CDR3 totals 15 residues. Germline V gene sequence: CDR1 LGHNA, CDR2 YSLEER. The CDR3 reads CASSQDSLAGTEQFF. The CDR3 region has the DNA TGCGCCAGCAGCCAAGATTCGCTAGCGGGAACTGAGCAGTTCTTC.

The table lists this clone with a count of one. Written as DNA, the CDR3 is TGTGCCAGCAGTCCACAGGGGAGGAATGGCTACACCTTC. This sequence encodes CASSPQGRNGYTF. This rearrangement joins TRBV6-5 to TRBJ1-2; 7 bases map to TRBD1. The germline gives CDR1 MNHEY, CDR2 SVGAGI. Trimming at V came to 5 bases and at J to 6 bases, leaving 6 bases not matched to a gene. The CDR3 totals 13 residues.

The chain couples TRBV19 to TRBJ2-5; 10 bases are a match to TRBD1. V lost 2 bases, J lost 4 bases, and 7 bases stayed unmatched. The CDR3 runs 16 residues. The V gene's germline CDR1 is LNHDA and CDR2 SQIVND (reference sequence). CDR3 residues: CASSIYGTGERETQYF. CDR3 coding DNA: TGTGCCAGTAGTATATATGGGACAGGGGAAAGAGAGACCCAGTACTTC.

The chain links TRBV6-2 or TRBV6-3 to TRBJ2-3; 8 bases align to TRBD1. V dropped 5 bases and J dropped 7; count of bases not matched to a gene: 8. This CDR3 contains 14 residues. CDR1 and CDR2 (germline): MNHEY, SVGEGT. CDR3 in amino acids: CASSHPRGHNTQYF. The CDR3 nucleotides are TGTGCCAGCAGTCACCCCAGGGGGCATAATACGCAGTATTTT.

In DNA form, the CDR3 reads TGCAGCGTTAAACAGGGGAGTTTTGGGGAGACCCAGTACTTC. Translating gives CSVKQGSFGETQYF. The V gene is TRBV29-1, the J gene TRBJ2-5; 7 positions agree with TRBD1. The CDR3 loop spans 14 amino acids. In germline, CDR1 is SQVTM, CDR2 ANQGSEA. Trimming cost V 5 bases and J 5 bases; bases outside gene matches: 11.

This sequence joins TRBV28 and TRBJ1-6, with 9 bases aligning to TRBD1. The CDR3 length is 13 residues. Losses at the gene ends were 10 bases for V and 6 bases for J; bases not matched to a gene: 4. Per the germline V gene, CDR1 is MDHEN and CDR2 is SYDVKM. DNA for the CDR3: TGTGCCACCGACAGGGGGTTTAATTCACCCCTCCACTTT. It encodes CATDRGFNSPLHF. The full variable domain, its missing parts supplied by reference TRBV28 and TRBJ1-6, is DVKVTQSSRYLVKRTGEKVFLECVQDMDHENMFWYRQDPGLGLRLIYFSYDVKMKEKGDIPEGYSVSREKKERFSLILESASTNQTSMYLCATDRGFNSPLHFGNGTRLTVT.

The chain joins TRBV19 to TRBJ1-5; the D gene is possibly TRBD1 (5 bases). The germline gives CDR1 LNHDA, CDR2 SQIVND (reference sequence). Deletions cut 5 bases from V and 7 bases from J, with 18 bases between. The length of the CDR3 is 15 residues. CDR3 sequence: CASSPSLDRRQPQHF. CDR3 coding DNA: TGTGCCAGTAGTCCGAGCCTCGACAGACGGCAGCCCCAGCATTTT. Together with reference TRBV19 and TRBJ1-5, the CDR3 gives the full variable domain: DGGITQSPKYLFRKEGQNVTLSCEQNLNHDAMYWYRQDPGQGLRLIYYSQIVNDFQKGDIAEGYSVSREKKESFPLTVTSAQKNPTAFYLCASSPSLDRRQPQHFGDGTRLSIL.

The chain employs TRBV5-4 and TRBJ1-6; 7 nucleotides line up with TRBD1. CDR3 size: 17 residues. From germline, CDR1 is SGHNT and CDR2 YYREEE (reference sequence). With 4 bases clipped from V and 0 bases from J, the junction kept 7 bases outside the gene matches. CDR3 in amino acids: CASSQRQGISYNSPLHF. Here the CDR3 DNA reads TGTGCCAGCAGCCAACGACAGGGTATCTCCTATAATTCACCCCTCCACTTT.

A note on this clone: The junction does not match germline at one end; this may be a read error. The chain joins TRBV29-1 to TRBJ2-7; D may be TRBD2 (5 bases). The CDR3 is 13 amino acids. Per the germline V gene, CDR1 is SQVTM and CDR2 is ANQGSEA. In DNA, the CDR3 is TGCAGCGTTCTATCCCCCCGGGGATACGGGCAGTACTTC. This gives the protein CSVLSPRGYGQYF.

The chain combines TRBV5-5 with TRBJ1-1; 10 positions agree with TRBD1. V shed 0 bases, J shed 4 bases, and the junction held 9 bases outside the gene matches. The CDR3 is 17 residues long. CDR1 SGHKS and CDR2 YYEKEE come from the germline V gene (reference sequence). The CDR3 DNA is TGTGCCAGCAGCTTGGTCGGGACAGGGGCCGGAGTCACTGAAGCTTTCTTT. Its translation is CASSLVGTGAGVTEAFF.

The chain couples TRBV18 to TRBJ1-1; D is perhaps TRBD1 (5 bases). Trimming cost V 2 bases and J 4 bases, with 20 bases left between them. CDR3 length: 17 amino acids. The germline V gene encodes CDR1 KGHSH and CDR2 LQKENI. This chain's CDR3 is CASSPSGRGGLGTEAFF. The CDR3 DNA follows: TGTGCCAGCTCACCAAGCGGTCGCGGGGGTCTTGGCACTGAAGCTTTCTTT.

The chain links TRBV7-2 to TRBJ2-7, with D perhaps matching TRBD2 (7 bases). The V gene's germline CDR1 is SGHTA and CDR2 FQGNSA. V was cut by 3 bases and J by 2 bases, with 14 bases left in between. The CDR3 loop spans 15 amino acids. CDR3 loop: CASSFSTGGPYEQYF. The CDR3 DNA is TGTGCCAGCAGCTTCTCAACGGGGGGCCCCTACGAGCAGTACTTC.

This clone has more than one count but fewer than ten. This chain uses TRBV28 with TRBJ1-5, with 8 bases matching TRBD1. This CDR3 has 14 amino acids. Trimming cost V 5 bases and J 9 bases; bases outside gene matches: 9. The germline V gene encodes CDR1 MDHEN and CDR2 SYDVKM. In DNA form, the CDR3 reads TGTGCCAGCAGTCAGGACAGGGCTTTGAGGCCCCAGCATTTT. Its translation is CASSQDRALRPQHF.

This clone has a single count. The chain couples TRBV6-1 to TRBJ2-5, with D possibly matching TRBD1 (6 bases). Trimming took 2 bases from V and 2 from J, leaving 9 bases between them. The germline gives CDR1 MNHNS, CDR2 SASEGT. There are 14 residues in the CDR3. CDR3 in DNA: TGTGCCAGCAGTGAAACAGGGATACAAGAGACCCAGTACTTC. This sequence encodes CASSETGIQETQYF.

V and J are TRBV7-9 and TRBJ1-2, with 7 bases matching TRBD1. Per germline, CDR1 SEHNR and CDR2 FQNEAQ (reference sequence). CDR3 size: 14 residues. Trimming took 5 bases from V and 8 from J; bases not matched to a gene: 11. The CDR3 loop is CASSLFDRAYGYTF. The DNA of the CDR3 is TGTGCCAGCAGCCTCTTCGACAGGGCGTACGGCTACACCTTC.